This is a list of T cell receptor beta chains from one sample in a study of shared clonotypes between healthy human individuals. The data were produced by immunoSEQ multiplex PCR, yet TCRdb's version contains in-frame clones alone and is incomplete. The sample contains roughly 2.2 million clones, 85% to 95% of which appear only once. Material for sequencing was naive CD4+ T cells from PBMCs. The receptors were sampled from a man aged 18-30 years in good health. Some clones in this sample may be carry-over from other donors' samples. CDR3s include the opening cysteine and the closing phenylalanine or tryptophan. D genes are given only for firm matches. Clone size, where shown, is once, few, many, or a class for clones that have expanded.

D gene: .; CDR3 length: 14; J gene: TRBJ2-3; V gene: TRBV18; clone size: .; CDR3 DNA: TGTGCCAGCTCACCGTTACGGGACCCAGATACGCAGTATTTT; CDR3 protein: CASSPLRDPDTQYF
D gene: .; CDR3 length: 13; J gene: TRBJ2-3; V gene: TRBV5-4; clone size: .; CDR3 DNA: TGTGCCAGCAGCTTGTGGCGGGCAGATACGCAGTATTTT; CDR3 protein: CASSLWRADTQYF
D gene: TRBD1; CDR3 length: 15; J gene: TRBJ1-4; V gene: TRBV7-9; clone size: .; CDR3 DNA: TGTGCCAGCAGCTTACGAACAGGGGGCGTCGTAAAACTGTTTTTT; CDR3 protein: CASSLRTGGVVKLFF
D gene: TRBD1; CDR3 length: 15; J gene: TRBJ1-2; V gene: TRBV15; clone size: .; CDR3 DNA: TGTGCCACCAGCAGAGGGGACAGGGGCTCGGATGGCTACACCTTC; CDR3 protein: CATSRGDRGSDGYTF
D gene: .; CDR3 length: 15; J gene: TRBJ2-7; V gene: TRBV30; clone size: .; CDR3 DNA: TGTGCCTGGACTAACGGGGCTTCTGCCTCCTACGAGCAGTACTTC; CDR3 protein: CAWTNGASASYEQYF
D gene: .; CDR3 length: 17; J gene: TRBJ2-3; V gene: TRBV7-2; clone size: .; CDR3 DNA: TGTGCCAGCAGCTTAGGCAATGGGCGGGCGAGCACAGATACGCAGTATTTT; CDR3 protein: CASSLGNGRASTDTQYF
D gene: .; CDR3 length: 16; J gene: TRBJ1-3; V gene: TRBV9; clone size: .; CDR3 DNA: TGTGCCAGCAGAGCGGACTCCGGCCAGGCCGGAAACACCATATATTTT; CDR3 protein: CASRADSGQAGNTIYF
D gene: .; CDR3 length: 12; J gene: TRBJ1-2; V gene: TRBV30; clone size: .; CDR3 DNA: TGTGCCTGGTCCAGACCTAACTATGGCTACACCTTC; CDR3 protein: CAWSRPNYGYTF
D gene: TRBD1; CDR3 length: 18; J gene: TRBJ2-6; V gene: TRBV5-1; clone size: .; CDR3 DNA: TGCGCCAGCAGCAGTGGGACAGAAGGAGCATCTGGGGCCAACGTCCTGACTTTC; CDR3 protein: CASSSGTEGASGANVLTF
D gene: .; CDR3 length: 14; J gene: TRBJ2-3; V gene: TRBV7-2; clone size: .; CDR3 DNA: TGTGCCAGCAGCCCCGGGCCCGGCACAGATACGCAGTATTTT; CDR3 protein: CASSPGPGTDTQYF
D gene: TRBD1; CDR3 length: 14; J gene: TRBJ1-5; V gene: TRBV2; clone size: .; CDR3 DNA: TGTGCCAGCAGCTGGGACAGAAGCAATCAGCCCCAGCATTTT; CDR3 protein: CASSWDRSNQPQHF
D gene: .; CDR3 length: 12; J gene: TRBJ2-5; V gene: TRBV5-1; clone size: .; CDR3 DNA: TGCGCCAGCAGCTTGAGGCCCGAGACCCAGTACTTC; CDR3 protein: CASSLRPETQYF
D gene: .; CDR3 length: 13; J gene: TRBJ1-1; V gene: TRBV29-1; clone size: few; CDR3 DNA: TGCAGCGTTGAGGAGTCGATGAACACTGAAGCTTTCTTT; CDR3 protein: CSVEESMNTEAFF
D gene: .; CDR3 length: 15; J gene: TRBJ2-7; V gene: TRBV4-2; clone size: once; CDR3 DNA: TGTGCCAGCAGCCAAGCCGGGGGATTAAACTACGAGCAGTACTTC; CDR3 protein: CASSQAGGLNYEQYF
D gene: .; CDR3 length: 14; J gene: TRBJ2-7; V gene: TRBV28; clone size: .; CDR3 DNA: TGTGCCAGCGGGGGACGGGGATCCTCCTACGAGCAGTACTTC; CDR3 protein: CASGGRGSSYEQYF
D gene: TRBD1; CDR3 length: 15; J gene: TRBJ1-3; V gene: TRBV6-5; clone size: .; CDR3 DNA: TGTGCCAGCAGAGATAACTCAGGGGGAGGAAACACCATATATTTT; CDR3 protein: CASRDNSGGGNTIYF
D gene: .; CDR3 length: 12; J gene: TRBJ1-2; V gene: TRBV30; clone size: .; CDR3 DNA: TGTGCCTGGAGCGCGGGACTCGCGGCCTACACCTTC; CDR3 protein: CAWSAGLAAYTF
D gene: .; CDR3 length: 14; J gene: TRBJ2-5; V gene: TRBV10-3; clone size: .; CDR3 DNA: TGTGCCATCAGTCGCGACAGAAGCCCGGGGACCCAGTACTTC; CDR3 protein: CAISRDRSPGTQYF
D gene: TRBD1; CDR3 length: 13; J gene: TRBJ1-2; V gene: TRBV28; clone size: .; CDR3 DNA: TGTGCCAGCTGCACAGGGGCGAACTATGGCTACACCTTC; CDR3 protein: CASCTGANYGYTF
D gene: TRBD2; CDR3 length: 13; J gene: TRBJ2-7; V gene: TRBV29-1; clone size: .; CDR3 DNA: TGCAGCGTTGTCGGGGGGTCCTCCTACGAGCAGTACTTC; CDR3 protein: CSVVGGSSYEQYF
D gene: .; CDR3 length: 13; J gene: TRBJ2-5; V gene: TRBV10-1; clone size: .; CDR3 DNA: TGCGCCAGCAGTGCCAATCTTGCGGAGACCCAGTACTTC; CDR3 protein: CASSANLAETQYF
D gene: TRBD1; CDR3 length: 15; J gene: TRBJ1-2; V gene: TRBV29-1; clone size: once; CDR3 DNA: TGCAGCGTTGATCGGACGGGGACAGGGAACTATGGCTACACCTTC; CDR3 protein: CSVDRTGTGNYGYTF
D gene: TRBD2; CDR3 length: 16; J gene: TRBJ2-1; V gene: TRBV28; clone size: .; CDR3 DNA: TGTGCCAGCAGTTCGCCAGCGGGAGGGCCAGGCGATGAGCAGTTCTTC; CDR3 protein: CASSSPAGGPGDEQFF
D gene: .; CDR3 length: 13; J gene: TRBJ2-1; V gene: TRBV28; clone size: .; CDR3 DNA: TGTGCCAGCAGTTTACTGGCTTGGGGAGAGCAGTTCTTC; CDR3 protein: CASSLLAWGEQFF
D gene: .; CDR3 length: 15; J gene: TRBJ2-5; V gene: TRBV28; clone size: .; CDR3 DNA: TGTGCCAGCATTACGCGCCGCGCGGGACAAGAGACCCAGTACTTC; CDR3 protein: CASITRRAGQETQYF
D gene: .; CDR3 length: 16; J gene: TRBJ2-7; V gene: TRBV6-5; clone size: .; CDR3 DNA: TGTGCCAGCAGTTACTCGATTCCCACAAGCTCCTACGAGCAGTACTTC; CDR3 protein: CASSYSIPTSSYEQYF
D gene: .; CDR3 length: 13; J gene: TRBJ2-5; V gene: TRBV6-1; clone size: .; CDR3 DNA: TGTGCCAGCAGCCGCGAGGAGGAAGAGACCCAGTACTTC; CDR3 protein: CASSREEEETQYF
D gene: TRBD1; CDR3 length: 15; J gene: TRBJ1-4; V gene: TRBV5-4; clone size: .; CDR3 DNA: TGTGCCAGCAGCCCAGGGGGTGGGCGTTATGAAAAACTGTTTTTT; CDR3 protein: CASSPGGGRYEKLFF
D gene: .; CDR3 length: 17; J gene: TRBJ2-7; V gene: TRBV2; clone size: .; CDR3 DNA: TGTGCCAGCAGTGAAGCGCTTGGTAGGTCGTCTTCCTACGAGCAGTACTTC; CDR3 protein: CASSEALGRSSSYEQYF